This TCR beta chain is drawn from a study of shared clonotypes between healthy human individuals. Adult Caucasians living in Nashville, Tennessee made up all of the donors. Assay execution took place at the deep level. The repertoire was sequenced with immunoSEQ multiplex PCR; TCRdb's copy has only in-frame clones and lacks some. The table lists 100,000 or so clones, about 63% of them singletons. The CDR3 loop spans 13 amino acids. Trimming shortened V by 2 bases and J by 6 bases, and 7 bases separated the two germline ends. Germline-derived CDR1 and CDR2 are MDHEN and SYDVKM. Whole-study results and caveats: Investigators collected only blood, and repertoires in tissues likely differ.

About this clone itself: Its antigen is unknown.

The chain recombines TRBV28 with TRBJ1-4; D gene unclear. This TCR was recovered from a woman between 25 and 40 years old in good health. The sequencing sample was made of memory CD8+ T cells sorted from blood. Regarding subset: CD45RO+ cells pooled with CCR7-negative TemRA cells. The CDR3 DNA is TGTGCCAGCAGTTTAGGGCCATATGAAAAACTGTTTTTT. This gives the protein CASSLGPYEKLFF. The whole variable domain, filled in from reference TRBV28 and TRBJ1-4, reads DVKVTQSSRYLVKRTGEKVFLECVQDMDHENMFWYRQDPGLGLRLIYFSYDVKMKEKGDIPEGYSVSREKKERFSLILESASTNQTSMYLCASSLGPYEKLFFGSGTQLSVL.